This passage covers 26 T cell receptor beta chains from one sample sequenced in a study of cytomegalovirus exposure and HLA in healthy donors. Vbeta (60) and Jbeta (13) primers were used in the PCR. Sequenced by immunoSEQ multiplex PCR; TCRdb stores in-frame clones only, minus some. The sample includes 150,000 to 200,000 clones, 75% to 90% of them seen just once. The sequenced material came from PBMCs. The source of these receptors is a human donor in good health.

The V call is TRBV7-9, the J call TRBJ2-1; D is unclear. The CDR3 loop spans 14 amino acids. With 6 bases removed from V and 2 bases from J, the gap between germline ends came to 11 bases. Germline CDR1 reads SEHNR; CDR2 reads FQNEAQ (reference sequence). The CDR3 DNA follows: TGTGCCAGCAGACCCACAGATCCCTACAATGAGCAGTTCTTC. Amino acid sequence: CASRPTDPYNEQFF.

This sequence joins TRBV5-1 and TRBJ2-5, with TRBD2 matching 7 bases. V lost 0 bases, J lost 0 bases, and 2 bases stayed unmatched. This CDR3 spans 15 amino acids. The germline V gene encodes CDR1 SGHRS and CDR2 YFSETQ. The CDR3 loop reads CASSLGTSDQETQYF. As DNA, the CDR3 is TGCGCCAGCAGCTTGGGTACTAGCGACCAAGAGACCCAGTACTTC.

DNA of the CDR3: TGTGCCAGCAGTGTTGGGGCCCTCAATGAGCAGTTCTTC. Protein: CASSVGALNEQFF. This sequence joins TRBV2 and TRBJ2-1, with D perhaps matching TRBD1 (5 bases). The length of the CDR3 is 13 residues. Germline V gene lookup returns CDR1 SNHLY and CDR2 FYNNEI. V was pared by 4 bases and J by 6 bases, with 10 bases between.

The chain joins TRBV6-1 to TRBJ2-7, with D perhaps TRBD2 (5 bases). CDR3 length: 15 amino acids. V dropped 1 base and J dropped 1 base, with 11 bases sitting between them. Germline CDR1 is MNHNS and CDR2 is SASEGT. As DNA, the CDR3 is TGTGCCAGCAGTGAAGGGGGAGCGGTGTCCTACGAGCAGTACTTC. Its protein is CASSEGGAVSYEQYF.

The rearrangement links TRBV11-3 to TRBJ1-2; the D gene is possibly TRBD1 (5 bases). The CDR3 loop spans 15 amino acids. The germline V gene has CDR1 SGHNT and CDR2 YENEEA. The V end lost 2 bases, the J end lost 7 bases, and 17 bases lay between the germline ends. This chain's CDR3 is CASSLIGGGYRGYTF. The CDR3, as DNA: TGTGCCAGCAGCTTAATTGGGGGAGGCTACCGTGGCTACACCTTC.

Here the CDR3 DNA reads TGTGCCAGCAGCCCGACGGTAACAGGGATCTATGGCTACACCTTC. It specifies CASSPTVTGIYGYTF. The chain uses TRBV11-2 and TRBJ1-2, with D perhaps TRBD1 (6 bases). V lost 5 bases and J 4 bases, leaving 17 bases between the germline ends. Germline CDR1 reads SGHAT; CDR2 reads FQNNGV. The CDR3 consists of 15 residues. The entire variable domain, with the rest obtained from reference TRBV11-2 and TRBJ1-2, is as follows: EAGVAQSPRYKIIEKRQSVAFWCNPISGHATLYWYQQILGQGPKLLIQFQNNGVVDDSQLPKDRFSAERLKGVDSTLKIQPAKLEDSAVYLCASSPTVTGIYGYTFGSGTRLTVV.

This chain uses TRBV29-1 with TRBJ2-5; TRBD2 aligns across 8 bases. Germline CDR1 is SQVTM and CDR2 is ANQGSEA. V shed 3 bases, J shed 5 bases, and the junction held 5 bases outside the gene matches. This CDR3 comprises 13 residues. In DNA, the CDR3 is TGCAGCGTTGAGCCAACGGGGGGGGAGACCCAGTACTTC. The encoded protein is CSVEPTGGETQYF. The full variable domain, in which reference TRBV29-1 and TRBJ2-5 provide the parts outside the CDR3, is SAVISQKPSRDICQRGTSLTIQCQVDSQVTMMFWYRQQPGQSLTLIATANQGSEATYESGFVIDKFPISRPNLTFSTLTVSNMSPEDSSIYLCSVEPTGGETQYFGPGTRLLVL.

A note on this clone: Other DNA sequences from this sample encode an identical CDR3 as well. Written as DNA, the CDR3 is TGTGCCAGCAGTCACGAGGGGGGGCCCTCCTACGAGCAGTACTTC. Translated: CASSHEGGPSYEQYF. V usage is TRBV2 and J usage is TRBJ2-7, with a weak D call TRBD2 (7 bases). Trimming took off 5 bases at V and 0 bases at J, with 14 bases between the two ends. The CDR3 totals 15 residues. Germline V gene sequence: CDR1 SNHLY, CDR2 FYNNEI.

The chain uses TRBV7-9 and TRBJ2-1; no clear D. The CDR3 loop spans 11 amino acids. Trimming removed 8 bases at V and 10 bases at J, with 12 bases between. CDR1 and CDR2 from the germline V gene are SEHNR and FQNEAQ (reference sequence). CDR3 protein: CASPRGQEQFF. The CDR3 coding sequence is TGTGCCAGCCCACGTGGTCAGGAGCAGTTCTTC. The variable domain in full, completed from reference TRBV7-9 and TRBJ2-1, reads DTGVSQNPRHKITKRGQNVTFRCDPISEHNRLYWYRQTLGQGPEFLTYFQNEAQLEKSRLLSDRFSAERPKGSFSTLEIQRTEQGDSAMYLCASPRGQEQFFGPGTRLTVL.

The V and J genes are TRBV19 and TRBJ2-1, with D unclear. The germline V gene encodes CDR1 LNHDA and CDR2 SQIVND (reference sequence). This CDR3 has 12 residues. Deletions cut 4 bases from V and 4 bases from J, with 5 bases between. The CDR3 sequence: CASSSAYNEQFF. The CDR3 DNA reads TGTGCCAGTAGTAGCGCATACAATGAGCAGTTCTTC.

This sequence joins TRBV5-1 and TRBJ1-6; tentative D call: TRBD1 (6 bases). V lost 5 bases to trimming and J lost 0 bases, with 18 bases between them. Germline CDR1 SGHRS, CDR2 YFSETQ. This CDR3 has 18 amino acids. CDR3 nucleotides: TGCGCCAGCAGTCCCGGGACAAAAGCAAGCTCCTATAATTCACCCCTCCACTTT. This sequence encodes CASSPGTKASSYNSPLHF.

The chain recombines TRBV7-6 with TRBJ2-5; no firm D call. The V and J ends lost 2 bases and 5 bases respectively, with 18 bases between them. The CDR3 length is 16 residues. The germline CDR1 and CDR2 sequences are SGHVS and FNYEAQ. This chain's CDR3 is CASSLSPLVFGETQYF. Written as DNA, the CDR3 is TGTGCCAGCAGCTTATCCCCTCTGGTATTCGGGGAGACCCAGTACTTC. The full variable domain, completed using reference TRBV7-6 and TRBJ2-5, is GAGVSQSPRYKVTKRGQDVALRCDPISGHVSLYWYRQALGQGPEFLTYFNYEAQQDKSGLPNDRFSAERPEGSISTLTIQRTEQRDSAMYRCASSLSPLVFGETQYFGPGTRLLVL.

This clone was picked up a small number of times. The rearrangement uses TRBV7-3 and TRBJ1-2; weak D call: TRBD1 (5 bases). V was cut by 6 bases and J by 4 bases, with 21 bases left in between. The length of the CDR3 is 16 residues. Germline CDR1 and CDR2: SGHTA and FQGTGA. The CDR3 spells CASSSGVGLGGYGYTF. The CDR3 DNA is TGTGCCAGCAGTTCGGGGGTGGGGCTCGGAGGCTATGGCTACACCTTC.

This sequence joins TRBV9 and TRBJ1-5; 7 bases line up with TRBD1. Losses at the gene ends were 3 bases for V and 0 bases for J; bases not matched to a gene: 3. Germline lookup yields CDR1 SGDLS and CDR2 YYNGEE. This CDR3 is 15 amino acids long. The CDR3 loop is CASSEAGGSNQPQHF. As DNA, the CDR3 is TGTGCCAGCAGCGAGGCAGGGGGTAGCAATCAGCCCCAGCATTTT. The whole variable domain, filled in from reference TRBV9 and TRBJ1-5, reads DSGVTQTPKHLITATGQRVTLRCSPRSGDLSVYWYQQSLDQGLQFLIQYYNGEERAKGNILERFSAQQFPDLHSELNLSSLELGDSALYFCASSEAGGSNQPQHFGDGTRLSIL.

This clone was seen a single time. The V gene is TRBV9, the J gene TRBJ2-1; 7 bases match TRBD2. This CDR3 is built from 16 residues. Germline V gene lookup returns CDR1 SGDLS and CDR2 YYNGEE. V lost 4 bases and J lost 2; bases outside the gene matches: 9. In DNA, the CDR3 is TGTGCCAGCAGCACCAAGTGGGGGGGGACCTACAATGAGCAGTTCTTC. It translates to CASSTKWGGTYNEQFF.

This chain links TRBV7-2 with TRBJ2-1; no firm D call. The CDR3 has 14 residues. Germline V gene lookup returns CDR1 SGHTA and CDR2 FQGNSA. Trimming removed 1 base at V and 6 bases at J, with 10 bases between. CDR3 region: CASSLDFGTNEQFF. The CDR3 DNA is TGTGCCAGCAGCTTAGATTTCGGTACCAATGAGCAGTTCTTC.

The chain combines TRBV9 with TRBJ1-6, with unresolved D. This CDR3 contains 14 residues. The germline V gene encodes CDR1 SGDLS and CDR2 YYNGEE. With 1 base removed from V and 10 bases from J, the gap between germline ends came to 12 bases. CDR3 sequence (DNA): TGTGCCAGCAGCGTACTCGGGGAAGGATCACCCCTCCACTTT. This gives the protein CASSVLGEGSPLHF.

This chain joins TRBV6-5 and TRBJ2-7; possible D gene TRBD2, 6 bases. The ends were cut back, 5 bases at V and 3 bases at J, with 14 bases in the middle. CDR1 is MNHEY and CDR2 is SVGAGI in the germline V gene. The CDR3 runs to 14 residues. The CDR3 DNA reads TGTGCCAGCAGTCCCTACGTGGGAGGCTACGAGCAGTACTTC. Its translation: CASSPYVGGYEQYF.

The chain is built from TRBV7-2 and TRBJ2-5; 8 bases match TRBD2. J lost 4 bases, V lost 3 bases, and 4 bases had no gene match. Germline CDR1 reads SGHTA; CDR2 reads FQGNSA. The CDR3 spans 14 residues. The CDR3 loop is CASSLNGGVETQYF. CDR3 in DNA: TGTGCCAGCAGCTTGAACGGGGGGGTAGAGACCCAGTACTTC.

The CDR3 region has the DNA TGCGCCAGCAGCCAAAAGACCGGGACAGGGAAAAGCTACGAGCAGTACTTC. It is translated as CASSQKTGTGKSYEQYF. This chain joins TRBV4-3 and TRBJ2-7; 9 nucleotides line up with TRBD1. This CDR3 spans 17 amino acids. Looked up from germline, CDR1 is LGHNA and CDR2 is YSLEER. After removal of 2 bases from V and 3 bases from J, the junction contained 11 bases not matched to a gene.

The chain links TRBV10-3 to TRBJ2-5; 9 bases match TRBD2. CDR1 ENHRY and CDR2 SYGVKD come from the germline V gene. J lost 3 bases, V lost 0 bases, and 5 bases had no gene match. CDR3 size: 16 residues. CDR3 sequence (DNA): TGTGCCATCAGTGAGTCTTCAGCGGGGGGTAAAGAGACCCAGTACTTC. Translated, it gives CAISESSAGGKETQYF.

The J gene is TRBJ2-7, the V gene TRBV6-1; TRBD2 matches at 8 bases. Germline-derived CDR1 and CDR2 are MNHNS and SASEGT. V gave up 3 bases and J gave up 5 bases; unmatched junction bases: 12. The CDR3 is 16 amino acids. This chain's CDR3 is CASSDSGGFRVHEQYF. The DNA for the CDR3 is TGTGCCAGCAGTGATTCGGGAGGGTTCCGGGTCCACGAGCAGTACTTC.

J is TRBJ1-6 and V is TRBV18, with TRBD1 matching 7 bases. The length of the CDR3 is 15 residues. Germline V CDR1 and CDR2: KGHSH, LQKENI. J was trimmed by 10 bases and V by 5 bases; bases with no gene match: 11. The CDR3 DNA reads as TGTGCCAGCTCAGAGGCCTCGACAGGGAAGTCACCCCTCCACTTT. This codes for CASSEASTGKSPLHF. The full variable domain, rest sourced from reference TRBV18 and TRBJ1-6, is NAGVMQNPRHLVRRRGQEARLRCSPMKGHSHVYWYRQLPEEGLKFMVYLQKENIIDESGMPKERFSAEFPKEGPSILRIQQVVRGDSAAYFCASSEASTGKSPLHFGNGTRLTVT.

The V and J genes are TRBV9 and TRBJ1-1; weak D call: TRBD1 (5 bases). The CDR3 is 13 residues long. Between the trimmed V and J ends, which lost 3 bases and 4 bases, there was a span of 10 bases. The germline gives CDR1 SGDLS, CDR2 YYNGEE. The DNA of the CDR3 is TGTGCCAGCAGCGGGGGGGGGTCCACTGAAGCTTTCTTT. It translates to CASSGGGSTEAFF.

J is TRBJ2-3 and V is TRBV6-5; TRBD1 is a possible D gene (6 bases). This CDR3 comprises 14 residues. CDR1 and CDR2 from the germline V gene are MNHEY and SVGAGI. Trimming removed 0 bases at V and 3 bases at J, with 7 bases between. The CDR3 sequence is CASSYSGATDTQYF. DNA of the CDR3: TGTGCCAGCAGTTACTCGGGGGCAACAGATACGCAGTATTTT.

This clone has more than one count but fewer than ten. This CDR3 reads CASSQRLDTF. The CDR3 bases are TGTGCCAGCAGCCAACGGCTAGACACCTTC. The chain employs TRBV9 and TRBJ1-2; D gene ambiguous. Germline values: CDR1 SGDLS, CDR2 YYNGEE. Trimming shortened V by 4 bases and J by 12 bases, and 10 bases separated the two germline ends. The CDR3 totals 10 residues.